This T cell receptor (beta chain) was profiled in a study of cytomegalovirus exposure and HLA in healthy donors. There are 13 residues in the CDR3. Germline V gene data show CDR1 as SQVTM and CDR2 as ANQGSEA. Trimming left V 6 bases short and J 3 bases short, with 11 bases between. Vbeta (60) and Jbeta (13) primers were used in the PCR. The data were produced by immunoSEQ multiplex PCR, yet TCRdb's version contains in-frame clones alone and is incomplete. The top ten hold over 1.5% of the sample, which has about 190,000 clones, 79% seen once. For this clone: The antigen remains undetermined.

Whole-study results and caveats: The CMV antigen specificity of a few CMV-associated chains was confirmed through in vitro analysis. Whilst most TCR sequences proved rare, a subset of public TCRs occurred across many donors.

The rearrangement links TRBV29-1 to TRBJ2-2, with unresolved D. Source material: PBMCs. This clonotype originated in a woman aged 18-29 years in good health and CMV-seronegative. CDR3 sequence: CSVQLVYTGELFF. In DNA form, the CDR3 reads TGCAGCGTCCAACTCGTATACACCGGGGAGCTGTTTTTT.